What follows are 12 T cell receptor beta chains derived from one specimen sequenced in a study of glioma-infiltrating T cells after dendritic cell vaccination. The table came from immunoSEQ multiplex PCR; TCRdb's copy has only in-frame clones and leaves some out. The sample carries some 100,000 clones, approximately 80% recorded once. The sample here was blood, taken before dendritic cell vaccination. These TCRs come from a human donor with glioblastoma.

The V and J genes are TRBV10-2 and TRBJ2-1, with a weak D call TRBD2 (6 bases). The CDR3 runs 14 residues. CDR1 WSHSY and CDR2 SAAADI come from the germline V gene. V shed 5 bases and J shed 5 bases, with 13 bases lying between them. The chain's CDR3 is CASSSGLPNNEQFF. The CDR3 DNA reads TGCGCCAGCAGTTCCGGACTACCCAACAATGAGCAGTTCTTC.

The chain recombines TRBV2 with TRBJ2-1, with 9 nucleotides matching TRBD2. Germline lookup yields CDR1 SNHLY and CDR2 FYNNEI. The CDR3 has 14 residues. The V segment lost 7 bases and the J segment 8 bases; nucleotides outside the gene matches: 9. The CDR3 region is CASNLAGYGHEQFF. The CDR3, as DNA: TGTGCCAGCAATCTAGCGGGGTATGGGCATGAGCAGTTCTTC.

The chain uses TRBV18 and TRBJ2-1; tentatively, D is TRBD2 (5 bases). This CDR3 spans 16 amino acids. Looked up from germline, CDR1 is KGHSH and CDR2 is LQKENI. V was shortened by 6 bases and J by 0 bases, with 15 bases between the two germline ends. The CDR3 sequence is CASSPFQAGSYNEQFF. In nucleotides, the CDR3 is TGTGCCAGCTCGCCCTTCCAGGCGGGCTCCTACAATGAGCAGTTCTTC.

The chain carries TRBV5-1 and TRBJ1-5; 8 bases fit TRBD1. Germline assignment: CDR1 SGHRS and CDR2 YFSETQ. The V gene end was trimmed by 0 bases and the J gene end by 4 bases; junction bases not matched to a gene: 6. The length of the CDR3 is 16 residues. CDR3 protein: CASSLGGTGGNQPQHF. The CDR3 DNA reads as TGCGCCAGCAGCTTGGGCGGGACAGGAGGTAATCAGCCCCAGCATTTT.

The chain employs TRBV10-3 and TRBJ1-1; 9 bases match TRBD1. Germline CDR1 is ENHRY and CDR2 is SYGVKD. With 2 bases clipped from V and 1 base from J, the junction kept 5 bases outside the gene matches. This CDR3 is built from 16 residues. The CDR3 DNA reads as TGTGCCATCAGTGAGCGGGACAGGGAAACGAACACTGAAGCTTTCTTT. It is translated as CAISERDRETNTEAFF.

V is TRBV6-4 and J is TRBJ2-2; D is ambiguous. The germline V gene encodes CDR1 MRHNA and CDR2 SNTAGT. The V gene lost 3 bases and the J gene lost 0 bases, with 11 bases spanning the gap. CDR3 length equals 16 residues. This chain's CDR3 is CASSEARHTNTGELFF. The DNA of the CDR3 is TGTGCCAGCAGTGAAGCCCGACACACGAACACCGGGGAGCTGTTTTTT.

This clone was observed a single time. The rearrangement uses TRBV16 and TRBJ1-5; 8 positions agree with TRBD1. Germline CDR1 and CDR2: KGHSY and FQNENV. The CDR3 is 14 amino acids. Unmatched junction bases numbered 4, after V lost 4 bases and J lost 5 bases. The CDR3, as DNA: TGTGCCAGCAGCCTCGGACAGGGAGATCAGCCCCAGCATTTT. Encoded protein: CASSLGQGDQPQHF. The whole variable domain, filled in from reference TRBV16 and TRBJ1-5, reads GEEVAQTPKHLVRGEGQKAKLYCAPIKGHSYVFWYQQVLKNEFKFLISFQNENVFDETGMPKERFSAKCLPNSPCSLEIQATKLEDSAVYFCASSLGQGDQPQHFGDGTRLSIL.

The chain employs TRBV6-5 and TRBJ1-5; no clear D gene. Trimming stripped 5 bases from V and 3 bases from J, with 11 bases between. Germline V lookup: CDR1 MNHEY, CDR2 SVGAGI. This CDR3 has 14 residues. The CDR3 spells CASSPGSHNQPQHF. CDR3 DNA sequence: TGTGCCAGCAGTCCCGGGTCTCACAATCAGCCCCAGCATTTT.

As concerns this clone: Other DNA sequences in the sample encode the same CDR3. The chain is built from TRBV10-3 and TRBJ1-1; D gene uncertain. Germline V gives CDR1 ENHRY, CDR2 SYGVKD. This CDR3 comprises 12 residues. The V end lost 2 bases, the J end lost 11 bases, and 12 bases lay between the germline ends. In DNA, the CDR3 is TGTGCCATCAGTGAGAATTACGGGTTGGCTTTCTTT. Translation: CAISENYGLAFF.

The chain is built from TRBV9 and TRBJ2-5; 9 bases are shared with TRBD1. The CDR3 totals 15 residues. The V segment lost 2 bases and the J segment 4 bases; nucleotides outside the gene matches: 6. Germline values: CDR1 SGDLS, CDR2 YYNGEE. The CDR3 protein is CASSVLGTGRETQYF. The CDR3 DNA is TGTGCCAGCAGCGTCCTCGGGACAGGGAGAGAGACCCAGTACTTC.

This sequence joins TRBV5-1 and TRBJ2-7; D call uncertain. Germline V CDR1 and CDR2: SGHRS, YFSETQ. The CDR3 extends over 13 amino acids. V lost 2 bases to trimming and J lost 7 bases, with 13 bases between them. The CDR3 DNA follows: TGCGCCAGCAGCTTCACCCCCTCGGAGGAGCAGTACTTC. It codes for CASSFTPSEEQYF.

The chain recombines TRBV18 with TRBJ2-5; 8 positions match TRBD2. There are 15 residues in the CDR3. V shed 4 bases, J shed 0 bases, and the junction held 4 bases outside the gene matches. CDR1 KGHSH and CDR2 LQKENI come from the germline V gene. As DNA, the CDR3 is TGTGCCAGCTCACGGGCGGGGGGCCACCAAGAGACCCAGTACTTC. Translated: CASSRAGGHQETQYF.